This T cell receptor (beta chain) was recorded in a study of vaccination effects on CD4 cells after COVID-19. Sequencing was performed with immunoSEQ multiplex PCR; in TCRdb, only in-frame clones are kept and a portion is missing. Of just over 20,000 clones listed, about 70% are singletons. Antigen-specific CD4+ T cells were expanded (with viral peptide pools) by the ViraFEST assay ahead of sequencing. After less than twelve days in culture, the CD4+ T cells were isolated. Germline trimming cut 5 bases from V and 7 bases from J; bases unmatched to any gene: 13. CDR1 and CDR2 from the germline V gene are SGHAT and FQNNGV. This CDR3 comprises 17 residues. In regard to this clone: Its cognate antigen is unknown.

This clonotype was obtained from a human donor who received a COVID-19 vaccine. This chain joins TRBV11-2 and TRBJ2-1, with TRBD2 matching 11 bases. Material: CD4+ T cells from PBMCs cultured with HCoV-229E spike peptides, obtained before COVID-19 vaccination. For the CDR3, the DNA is TGTGCCAGCAGCCGGAATAGCGGGGGGGCCAGTAGGAATGAGCAGTTCTTC. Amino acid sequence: CASSRNSGGASRNEQFF.